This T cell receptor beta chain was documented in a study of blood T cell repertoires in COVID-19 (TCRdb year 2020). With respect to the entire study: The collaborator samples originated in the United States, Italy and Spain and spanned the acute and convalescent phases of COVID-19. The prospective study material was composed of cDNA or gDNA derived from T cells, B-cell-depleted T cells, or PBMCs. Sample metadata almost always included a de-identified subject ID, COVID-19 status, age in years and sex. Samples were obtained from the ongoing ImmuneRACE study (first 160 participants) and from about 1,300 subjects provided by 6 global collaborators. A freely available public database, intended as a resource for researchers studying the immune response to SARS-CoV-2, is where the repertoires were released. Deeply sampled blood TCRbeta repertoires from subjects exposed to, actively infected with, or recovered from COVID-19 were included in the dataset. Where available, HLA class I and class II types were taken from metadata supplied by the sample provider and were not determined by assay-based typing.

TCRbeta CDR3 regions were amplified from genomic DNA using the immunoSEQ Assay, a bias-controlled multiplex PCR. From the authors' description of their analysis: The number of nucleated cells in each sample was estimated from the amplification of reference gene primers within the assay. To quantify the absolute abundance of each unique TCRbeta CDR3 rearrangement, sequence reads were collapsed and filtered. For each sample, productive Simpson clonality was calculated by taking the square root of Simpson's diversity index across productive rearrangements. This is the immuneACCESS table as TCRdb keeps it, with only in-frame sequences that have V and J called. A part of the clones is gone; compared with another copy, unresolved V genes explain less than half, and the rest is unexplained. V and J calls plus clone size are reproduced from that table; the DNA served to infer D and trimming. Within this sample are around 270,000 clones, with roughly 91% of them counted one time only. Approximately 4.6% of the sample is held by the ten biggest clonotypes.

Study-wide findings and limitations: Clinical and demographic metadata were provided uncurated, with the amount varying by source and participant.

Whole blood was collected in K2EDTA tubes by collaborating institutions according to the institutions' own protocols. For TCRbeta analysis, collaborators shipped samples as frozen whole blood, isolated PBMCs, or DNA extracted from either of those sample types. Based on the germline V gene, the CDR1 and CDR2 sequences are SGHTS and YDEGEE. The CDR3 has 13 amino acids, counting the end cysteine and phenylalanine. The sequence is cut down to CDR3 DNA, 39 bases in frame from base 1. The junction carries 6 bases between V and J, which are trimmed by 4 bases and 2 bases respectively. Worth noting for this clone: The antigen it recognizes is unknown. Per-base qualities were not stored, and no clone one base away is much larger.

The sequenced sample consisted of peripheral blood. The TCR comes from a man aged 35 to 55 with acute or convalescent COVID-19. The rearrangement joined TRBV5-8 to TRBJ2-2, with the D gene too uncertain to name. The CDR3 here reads CASSPFNTGELFF. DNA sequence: TGTGCCAGCAGCCCATTTAACACCGGGGAGCTGTTTTTT. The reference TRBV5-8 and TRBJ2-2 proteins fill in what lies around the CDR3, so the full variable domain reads EAGVTQSPTHLIKTRGQQATLRCSPISGHTSVYWYQQALGLGLQFLLWYDEGEERNRGNFPPRFSGRQFPNYSSELNVNALELEDSALYLCASSPFNTGELFFGEGSRLTVL.